The T cell receptor beta chain described here comes from a study of response to subunit inactivated influenza vaccine. MiXCR, run by TCRdb on the RT-PCR reads, gives a single entry per CDR3 protein. The top ten hold about 9.4% of the sample, which has around 580,000 distinct CDR3 sequences, 10% to 15% seen once. The germline V gene encodes CDR1 SGHRS and CDR2 YFSETQ. The CDR3 runs 18 residues. V lost 4 bases to trimming and J lost 0 bases, with 20 bases between them. This clonotype has more than one count but fewer than ten. The V gene is TRBV5-1, the J gene TRBJ1-5; no definite D call. The clonotype comes from a man in his fifties or sixties who received an inactivated influenza vaccine. The input for sequencing was PBMCs from blood, taken on the day of vaccination. This chain's CDR3 is CASSPGVRGSYSNQPQHF. In DNA, the CDR3 is TGCGCCAGCAGCCCCGGGGTGCGTGGCAGTTATAGCAATCAGCCCCAGCATTTT. Full variable domain (remainder filled in from reference TRBV5-1 and TRBJ1-5): KAGVTQTPRYLIKTRGQQVTLSCSPISGHRSVSWYQQTPGQGLQFLFEYFSETQRNKGNFPGRFSGRQFSNSRSEMNVSTLELGDSALYLCASSPGVRGSYSNQPQHFGDGTRLSIL.